The 17 T cell receptor beta chains given below trace back to one sample, sequenced in a study of blood T cells in healthy people across ages. For the second PCR, which ran for 7 to 11 cycles, a sample-barcoded 5' primer and a J-beta primer mix were used. TCRdb analysed the 5' RACE reads with MiXCR anew, one entry per CDR3 protein. The sample lists 750,000 to 1,000,000 distinct CDR3 sequences, about 27% occurring once. A further study also used this sample, focusing on T cells of mothers and their children.

Sequenced input: blood. These receptors were collected from a woman aged 40 to 50 in good health.

The V call is TRBV11-2, the J call TRBJ2-7; 10 nucleotides line up with TRBD2. Trimming at V came to 0 bases and at J to 2 bases, leaving 7 bases not matched to a gene. Germline loops: CDR1 SGHAT, CDR2 FQNNGV. This CDR3 is 17 amino acids long. The CDR3 loop is CASSLDLAGELTYEQYF. The DNA of the CDR3 is TGTGCCAGCAGCTTAGATCTAGCGGGGGAATTGACCTACGAGCAGTACTTC.

The CDR3 is CASGDNYNEQFF. The CDR3 DNA reads as TGTGCCAGCGGTGACAACTACAATGAGCAGTTCTTC. The chain is built from TRBV27 and TRBJ2-1; D gene uncertain. Germline CDR1 MNHEY, CDR2 SMNVEV (reference sequence). This CDR3 is built from 12 residues. V lost 8 bases and J lost 3, with 8 bases in between.

This chain links TRBV20-1 with TRBJ2-3; TRBD2 matches 10 bases. CDR3 length: 17 residues. Germline CDR1 is DFQATT and CDR2 is SNEGSKA (reference sequence). The V and J ends lost 5 bases and 2 bases, in that order; junction bases with no gene match: 13. CDR3 DNA sequence: TGCAGTGCTGGACCCCAACAGCGGGGGGGCTCCACAGATACGCAGTATTTT. Encoded protein: CSAGPQQRGGSTDTQYF.

This clonotype has more than one count but fewer than ten. The J gene is TRBJ2-3, the V gene TRBV7-2, with 8 bases lining up with TRBD1. Losses at the gene ends were 4 bases for V and 9 bases for J; bases not matched to a gene: 6. The CDR3 spans 13 residues. Germline V gives CDR1 SGHTA, CDR2 FQGNSA. The CDR3 DNA reads TGTGCCAGCAGCTCGACAGGGGTCCGCACGCAGTATTTT. This sequence encodes CASSSTGVRTQYF.

On this clonotype itself: At one of its ends the junction is not consistent with the germline gene, which may arise from a read error. The V and J genes are TRBV4-1 and TRBJ2-7, with D perhaps TRBD2 (5 bases). Germline V gene sequence: CDR1 MGHRA, CDR2 YSYEKL. The CDR3 runs to 15 residues. CDR3 in amino acids: CTSSLGSGLSYEQYF. The CDR3 region has the DNA TGCACCAGCAGCCTGGGGAGCGGACTGAGCTACGAGCAGTACTTC.

The chain employs TRBV2 and TRBJ2-4; maybe TRBD2 (5 bases). V shed 3 bases and J shed 4 bases, with 13 bases lying between them. The germline V gene has CDR1 SNHLY and CDR2 FYNNEI. The CDR3 has 15 residues. This CDR3 is CASSELRVGKNIQYF. Here the CDR3 DNA reads TGTGCCAGCAGTGAGTTGAGGGTAGGAAAAAACATTCAGTACTTC.

This clonotype was seen only a few times. The J gene is TRBJ2-1, the V gene TRBV20-1, with D perhaps TRBD1 or TRBD2 (5 bases each). The V gene lost 2 bases and the J gene lost 4 bases, with 18 bases spanning the gap. There are 16 residues in the CDR3. From germline, CDR1 is DFQATT and CDR2 SNEGSKA (reference sequence). The CDR3 coding sequence is TGCAGTGCTAGACCAGGGACGGCAACTTTTTACAATGAGCAGTTCTTC. Amino acids: CSARPGTATFYNEQFF.

The chain is built from TRBV20-1 and TRBJ2-4, with D perhaps given as TRBD1 or TRBD2 (5 bases each). The J call may not be correct, given that the DNA end is closer to TRBJ2-7. The CDR3 extends over 16 amino acids. Germline V CDR1 and CDR2: DFQATT, SNEGSKA (reference sequence). The CDR3: CSARGQGEGIIYEQYV. In DNA form, the CDR3 reads TGCAGTGCTAGAGGTCAGGGAGAGGGAATCATTTACGAGCAGTACGTC.

This clonotype came up many times. V gene TRBV30 combines with J gene TRBJ2-5; TRBD2 matches 9 bases. The CDR3 contains 16 residues. With V trimmed by 0 bases and J by 1 base, 6 bases remained unmatched. CDR1 is GTSNPN, CDR2 SVGIG, per germline (reference sequence). In DNA form, the CDR3 reads TGTGCCTGGAGTGTAGGCCTAGCGGGGTTCCAAGAGACCCAGTACTTC. It yields the protein CAWSVGLAGFQETQYF.

As DNA, the CDR3 is TGTGCCAGCAGTTTAGGGTGGGCTACCTATCAAGAGACCCAGTACTTC. It translates to CASSLGWATYQETQYF. This chain joins TRBV27 and TRBJ2-5; no firm D call. The CDR3 is 16 amino acids. Germline CDR1 MNHEY, CDR2 SMNVEV (reference sequence). Trimming left V 2 bases short and J 2 bases short, with 15 bases between.

This clonotype appeared a few times. This rearrangement joins TRBV28 to TRBJ2-3, with 9 bases fitting TRBD1. Trimming at V came to 5 bases and at J to 2 bases, leaving 8 bases not matched to a gene. This CDR3 has 16 amino acids. Germline CDR1 and CDR2: MDHEN and SYDVKM. The CDR3: CASSGTQGADTDTQYF. As DNA, the CDR3 is TGTGCCAGCAGTGGCACACAGGGGGCCGACACAGATACGCAGTATTTT.

Note on this clonotype: It may be a read error: a sequence one base away is much more abundant. V gene TRBV5-1 combines with J gene TRBJ2-1; weak D call: TRBD1 (7 bases). The germline gives CDR1 SGHRS, CDR2 YFSETQ. V was trimmed by 6 bases and J by 9 bases, leaving 22 bases between them. The CDR3 sequence is 15 residues long. The CDR3: CASTRGGGARSEQFF. Here the CDR3 DNA reads TGCGCCAGCACCCGCGGAGGGGGCGCGAGGAGTGAGCAGTTCTTC.

This chain uses TRBV3-1 with TRBJ2-3; TRBD2 matches at 10 bases. Germline values: CDR1 LGHDT, CDR2 YNNKEL (reference sequence). The CDR3 has 18 amino acids. Germline trimming cut 1 base from V and 2 bases from J; bases unmatched to any gene: 9. The CDR3 nucleotides read TGTGCCAGCAGCCAAGTTATAAGCGGGGGGGGAGTCACAGATACGCAGTATTTT. It codes for CASSQVISGGGVTDTQYF.

The table lists this clonotype with many counts. This chain joins TRBV12-3 or TRBV12-4 and TRBJ2-7, with 8 nucleotides matching TRBD1. This CDR3 is built from 13 residues. Germline trimming cut 4 bases from V and 5 bases from J; bases unmatched to any gene: 4. This chain's CDR3 is CASSSRQGNEQYF. CDR3 sequence (DNA): TGTGCCAGCAGTTCCCGACAGGGGAACGAGCAGTACTTC.

Remarks on this clonotype: This may come from a read error, since a much larger clone is one base off. V is TRBV6-6 and J is TRBJ2-7; no clear D gene. V was clipped by 6 bases and J by 2 bases, with 14 bases between them. Per germline, CDR1 MNHNY and CDR2 SVGAGI (reference sequence). The CDR3 loop spans 14 amino acids. The CDR3 is CASRRRLTPYEQYF. The DNA of the CDR3 is TGTGCCAGCAGGAGGAGACTCACTCCCTACGAGCAGTACTTC.

The table lists this clonotype with many counts. CDR3 DNA: TGCGCCAGCAGCTTAACAACGACTGGACCAAGGGGAGATACGCAGTATTTT. Its translation: CASSLTTTGPRGDTQYF. The V gene is TRBV5-1, the J gene TRBJ2-3; possibly TRBD1 for D (5 bases). Trimming cost V 2 bases and J 5 bases, with 21 bases left between them. The CDR3 is 17 residues long. Per germline, CDR1 SGHRS and CDR2 YFSETQ.

CDR3 in DNA: TGCAGTGCTTCCGAGGACAGCTATAGCAATCAGCCCCAGCATTTT. This translates into CSASEDSYSNQPQHF. The chain recombines TRBV20-1 with TRBJ1-5, with D possibly being TRBD1 (6 bases). Germline V gene lookup returns CDR1 DFQATT and CDR2 SNEGSKA (reference sequence). V shed 5 bases and J shed 0 bases, with 14 bases lying between them. The CDR3 has 15 residues.